These T cell receptor beta chains were read from a single sample in a study of T cell responses to AZD1222 COVID-19 vaccine. Profiled with immunoSEQ multiplex PCR; TCRdb holds only in-frame clones, not every one. The sample gives about 110,000 clones, about nine tenths of which show up once; about 1.6% is in the top ten. Sample: peripheral blood, taken on day 0 of AZD1222 vaccination. These receptors were collected from an adult in good health. Each CDR3 is given with its conserved first and last residue. Fields, in order: J gene, clone size, D gene, V gene, CDR3 protein, CDR3 DNA. D genes are given only for firm matches. Size is omitted from some rows. Given values are once, few, many or a class for expanded clones.

j_gene: TRBJ1-5
abundance: .
d_gene: .
v_gene: TRBV7-2
CDR3aa: CASSRKQGGHDAQHF
CDR3nt: TGTGCCAGCAGCCGGAAACAGGGAGGGCATGATGCCCAGCATTTT

j_gene: TRBJ1-5
abundance: .
d_gene: .
v_gene: TRBV6-2/TRBV6-3
CDR3aa: CASSYSVQPQHF
CDR3nt: TGTGCCAGCAGTTACTCGGTCCAGCCCCAGCATTTT

j_gene: TRBJ1-1
abundance: .
d_gene: .
v_gene: TRBV6-4
CDR3aa: CASSESIGTEAFF
CDR3nt: TGTGCCAGCAGTGAGTCCATCGGCACTGAAGCTTTCTTT

j_gene: TRBJ2-7
abundance: .
d_gene: .
v_gene: TRBV4-1
CDR3aa: CASSPGIGEQYF
CDR3nt: TGCGCCAGCAGTCCAGGGATTGGCGAGCAGTACTTC

j_gene: TRBJ2-7
abundance: .
d_gene: TRBD1
v_gene: TRBV5-1
CDR3aa: CASSLDGTGIAYEQYF
CDR3nt: TGCGCCAGCAGCTTGGACGGGACAGGAATTGCCTACGAGCAGTACTTC

j_gene: TRBJ1-2
abundance: .
d_gene: .
v_gene: TRBV7-9
CDR3aa: CASSLLQGTNGYTF
CDR3nt: TGTGCCAGCAGCTTACTACAGGGCACCAATGGCTACACCTTC

j_gene: TRBJ2-1
abundance: .
d_gene: .
v_gene: TRBV5-6
CDR3aa: CASSLVELGFYNEQFF
CDR3nt: TGTGCCAGCAGCTTGGTAGAACTAGGATTCTACAATGAGCAGTTCTTC

j_gene: TRBJ1-1
abundance: .
d_gene: TRBD1
v_gene: TRBV5-1
CDR3aa: CASSQTGATEAFF
CDR3nt: TGCGCCAGCAGCCAAACAGGGGCCACTGAAGCTTTCTTT

j_gene: TRBJ2-7
abundance: .
d_gene: TRBD1
v_gene: TRBV18
CDR3aa: CASSPFRDRGSYEQYF
CDR3nt: TGTGCCAGCTCACCGTTCCGGGACAGGGGCTCCTACGAGCAGTACTTC

j_gene: TRBJ2-1
abundance: .
d_gene: TRBD2
v_gene: TRBV10-1
CDR3aa: CASSESTSGGNEQFF
CDR3nt: TGCGCCAGCAGTGAGTCGACTAGCGGGGGGAATGAGCAGTTCTTC

j_gene: TRBJ2-2
abundance: .
d_gene: .
v_gene: TRBV7-8
CDR3aa: CASSHAVPNTGELFF
CDR3nt: TGTGCCAGCAGCCACGCGGTTCCTAACACCGGGGAGCTGTTTTTT

j_gene: TRBJ1-1
abundance: .
d_gene: .
v_gene: TRBV7-2
CDR3aa: CASSTQWDREAFF
CDR3nt: TGTGCCAGCAGCACACAGTGGGACCGTGAAGCTTTCTTT

j_gene: TRBJ1-5
abundance: few
d_gene: .
v_gene: TRBV6-1
CDR3aa: CASSERRYSNQPQHF
CDR3nt: TGTGCCAGCAGTGAACGTAGATATAGCAATCAGCCCCAGCATTTT

j_gene: TRBJ1-1
abundance: few
d_gene: .
v_gene: TRBV7-6
CDR3aa: CASSLGQSGNTEAFF
CDR3nt: TGTGCCAGCAGCTTAGGGCAGTCCGGGAACACTGAAGCTTTCTTT

j_gene: TRBJ2-2
abundance: few
d_gene: .
v_gene: TRBV4-2
CDR3aa: CASSQEGNANTGELFF
CDR3nt: TGTGCCAGCAGCCAAGAAGGGAACGCGAACACCGGGGAGCTGTTTTTT

j_gene: TRBJ2-7
abundance: .
d_gene: TRBD2
v_gene: TRBV4-2
CDR3aa: CASSQDELAGPSEQYF
CDR3nt: TGTGCCAGCAGCCAAGATGAACTAGCGGGACCCTCCGAGCAGTACTTC

j_gene: TRBJ2-7
abundance: .
d_gene: .
v_gene: TRBV14
CDR3aa: CASSQTPRFSSGHSYEQYF
CDR3nt: TGTGCCAGCAGCCAAACTCCCCGGTTCTCCTCAGGACACAGTTACGAGCAGTACTTC

j_gene: TRBJ1-1
abundance: .
d_gene: .
v_gene: TRBV3-1/TRBV3-2
CDR3aa: CASSQIGTQNTEAFF
CDR3nt: TGTGCCAGCAGCCAAATCGGGACTCAGAACACTGAAGCTTTCTTT

j_gene: TRBJ2-1
abundance: .
d_gene: .
v_gene: TRBV7-8
CDR3aa: CASSSLDSRIEQFF
CDR3nt: TGTGCCAGCAGCTCCTTAGATAGTAGGATTGAGCAGTTCTTC

j_gene: TRBJ2-2
abundance: .
d_gene: TRBD2
v_gene: TRBV4-1
CDR3aa: CASSQDQLAGVGFYGELFF
CDR3nt: TGCGCCAGCAGCCAAGATCAGCTAGCGGGAGTTGGATTTTACGGGGAGCTGTTTTTT

j_gene: TRBJ1-4
abundance: .
d_gene: .
v_gene: TRBV4-1
CDR3aa: CASSQTLLTANEKLFF
CDR3nt: TGCGCCAGCAGCCAAACCTTACTCACAGCTAATGAAAAACTGTTTTTT

j_gene: TRBJ1-1
abundance: .
d_gene: .
v_gene: TRBV5-1
CDR3aa: CASRDQGMNTEAFF
CDR3nt: TGCGCCAGCAGAGATCAAGGGATGAACACTGAAGCTTTCTTT

j_gene: TRBJ2-7
abundance: few
d_gene: .
v_gene: TRBV7-9
CDR3aa: CASSLMDHPYEQYF
CDR3nt: TGTGCCAGCAGCTTGATGGACCACCCCTACGAGCAGTACTTC

j_gene: TRBJ1-3
abundance: once
d_gene: .
v_gene: TRBV6-5
CDR3aa: CASSRDISAGNTIYF
CDR3nt: TGTGCCAGCAGCCGAGACATATCGGCTGGAAACACCATATATTTT

j_gene: TRBJ2-2
abundance: .
d_gene: .
v_gene: TRBV19
CDR3aa: CASSMTGELFF
CDR3nt: TGTGCCAGTAGTATGACGGGGGAGCTGTTTTTT

j_gene: TRBJ2-5
abundance: .
d_gene: .
v_gene: TRBV24-1
CDR3aa: CATSDWQETQYF
CDR3nt: TGTGCCACCAGTGATTGGCAAGAGACCCAGTACTTC

j_gene: TRBJ2-1
abundance: .
d_gene: .
v_gene: TRBV5-6
CDR3aa: CASSLGANEQFF
CDR3nt: TGTGCCAGCAGCTTGGGAGCTAATGAGCAGTTCTTC

j_gene: TRBJ2-1
abundance: .
d_gene: TRBD2
v_gene: TRBV10-3
CDR3aa: CAISETGLAGNEQFF
CDR3nt: TGTGCCATCAGTGAAACGGGACTAGCGGGCAATGAGCAGTTCTTC

j_gene: TRBJ1-2
abundance: .
d_gene: .
v_gene: TRBV3-1/TRBV3-2
CDR3aa: CASSQGGRGHYGYTF
CDR3nt: TGTGCCAGCAGCCAGGGCGGCAGGGGTCACTATGGCTACACCTTC

j_gene: TRBJ2-4
abundance: .
d_gene: .
v_gene: TRBV20-1
CDR3aa: CSASGGQGIQYF
CDR3nt: TGCAGTGCTAGTGGAGGGCAGGGCATTCAGTACTTC

j_gene: TRBJ1-5
abundance: .
d_gene: .
v_gene: TRBV27
CDR3aa: CASSLTRENQPQHF
CDR3nt: TGTGCCAGCAGTTTAACCAGGGAGAATCAGCCCCAGCATTTT

j_gene: TRBJ2-7
abundance: .
d_gene: .
v_gene: TRBV7-9
CDR3aa: CASSGDGSYEQYF
CDR3nt: TGTGCCAGCAGCGGGGACGGCTCCTACGAGCAGTACTTC

j_gene: TRBJ1-1
abundance: once
d_gene: .
v_gene: TRBV11-2
CDR3aa: CASSPPGRRTLEAFF
CDR3nt: TGTGCCAGCAGCCCGCCGGGACGGCGTACTCTTGAAGCTTTCTTT

j_gene: TRBJ1-5
abundance: few
d_gene: .
v_gene: TRBV6-2/TRBV6-3
CDR3aa: CASSHPGRFNQPQHF
CDR3nt: TGTGCCAGCAGCCACCCCGGTCGGTTCAATCAGCCCCAGCATTTT

j_gene: TRBJ1-4
abundance: .
d_gene: .
v_gene: TRBV19
CDR3aa: CASSTDIPTNEKLFF
CDR3nt: TGTGCCAGTAGTACGGACATTCCAACTAATGAAAAACTGTTTTTT

j_gene: TRBJ2-1
abundance: .
d_gene: TRBD1
v_gene: TRBV5-4
CDR3aa: CASSRVADPGQGLGEQFF
CDR3nt: TGTGCCAGCAGCCGAGTAGCCGATCCGGGACAGGGTTTGGGTGAGCAGTTCTTC

j_gene: TRBJ2-7
abundance: .
d_gene: .
v_gene: TRBV9
CDR3aa: CASNEGEISYEQYF
CDR3nt: TGTGCCAGCAACGAGGGGGAGATTTCCTACGAGCAGTACTTC

j_gene: TRBJ2-1
abundance: .
d_gene: .
v_gene: TRBV3-1/TRBV3-2
CDR3aa: CASGKFNEQFF
CDR3nt: TGTGCCAGCGGGAAATTCAATGAGCAGTTCTTC

j_gene: TRBJ1-2
abundance: .
d_gene: .
v_gene: TRBV5-1
CDR3aa: CASSSGTSYGYTF
CDR3nt: TGCGCCAGCAGCTCCGGCACATCCTATGGCTACACCTTC

j_gene: TRBJ1-5
abundance: .
d_gene: TRBD1
v_gene: TRBV2
CDR3aa: CASRAGRGREGQPQHF
CDR3nt: TGTGCCAGCAGGGCCGGCAGGGGGCGAGAAGGTCAGCCCCAGCATTTT

j_gene: TRBJ2-5
abundance: .
d_gene: .
v_gene: TRBV4-1
CDR3aa: CASSPTRENGETQYF
CDR3nt: TGCGCCAGCAGCCCCACAAGGGAGAATGGAGAGACCCAGTACTTC

j_gene: TRBJ2-4
abundance: .
d_gene: TRBD1
v_gene: TRBV7-9
CDR3aa: CASSSIRGQLGKNIQYF
CDR3nt: TGTGCCAGCAGCTCGATCAGGGGGCAGCTAGGCAAAAACATTCAGTACTTC

j_gene: TRBJ2-5
abundance: .
d_gene: .
v_gene: TRBV3-1/TRBV3-2
CDR3aa: CASSQGWGVQETQYF
CDR3nt: TGTGCCAGCAGCCAAGGATGGGGGGTCCAAGAGACCCAGTACTTC

j_gene: TRBJ1-6
abundance: .
d_gene: .
v_gene: TRBV27
CDR3aa: CASSRWTVNSPLHF
CDR3nt: TGTGCCAGCAGTCGTTGGACAGTTAATTCACCCCTCCACTTT

j_gene: TRBJ1-2
abundance: once
d_gene: .
v_gene: TRBV19
CDR3aa: CASSIRAQSYTF
CDR3nt: TGTGCCAGTAGTATACGTGCCCAGAGCTACACCTTC

j_gene: TRBJ1-5
abundance: .
d_gene: TRBD1
v_gene: TRBV6-5
CDR3aa: CASSLGQGRQPQHF
CDR3nt: TGTGCCAGCAGTCTAGGACAGGGGCGTCAGCCCCAGCATTTT

j_gene: TRBJ1-1
abundance: .
d_gene: TRBD1
v_gene: TRBV6-5
CDR3aa: CASTPRDSRNTEAFF
CDR3nt: TGTGCCAGCACCCCAAGGGACAGCAGGAACACTGAAGCTTTCTTT

j_gene: TRBJ2-7
abundance: .
d_gene: .
v_gene: TRBV7-9
CDR3aa: CASSLRQNYEQYF
CDR3nt: TGTGCCAGCAGCTTAAGGCAGAACTACGAGCAGTACTTC

j_gene: TRBJ1-2
abundance: .
d_gene: TRBD1
v_gene: TRBV12-3/TRBV12-4
CDR3aa: CASSRQGSYGYTF
CDR3nt: TGTGCCAGCAGCCGACAGGGCTCCTATGGCTACACCTTC

j_gene: TRBJ2-7
abundance: .
d_gene: .
v_gene: TRBV11-2
CDR3aa: CASREGGAYEQYF
CDR3nt: TGTGCCAGCCGGGAAGGGGGGGCCTACGAGCAGTACTTC

j_gene: TRBJ1-1
abundance: once
d_gene: TRBD1
v_gene: TRBV5-1
CDR3aa: CASSTGQRMNTEAFF
CDR3nt: TGCGCCAGCAGCACGGGACAGAGGATGAACACTGAAGCTTTCTTT

j_gene: TRBJ2-3
abundance: .
d_gene: .
v_gene: TRBV4-1
CDR3aa: CASSQDRTRTDTQYF
CDR3nt: TGCGCCAGCAGCCAAGATAGGACTCGCACAGATACGCAGTATTTT

j_gene: TRBJ1-6
abundance: .
d_gene: .
v_gene: TRBV7-2
CDR3aa: CASSSLALPNSPLHF
CDR3nt: TGTGCCAGCAGCTCTCTGGCCTTACCGAATTCACCCCTCCACTTT